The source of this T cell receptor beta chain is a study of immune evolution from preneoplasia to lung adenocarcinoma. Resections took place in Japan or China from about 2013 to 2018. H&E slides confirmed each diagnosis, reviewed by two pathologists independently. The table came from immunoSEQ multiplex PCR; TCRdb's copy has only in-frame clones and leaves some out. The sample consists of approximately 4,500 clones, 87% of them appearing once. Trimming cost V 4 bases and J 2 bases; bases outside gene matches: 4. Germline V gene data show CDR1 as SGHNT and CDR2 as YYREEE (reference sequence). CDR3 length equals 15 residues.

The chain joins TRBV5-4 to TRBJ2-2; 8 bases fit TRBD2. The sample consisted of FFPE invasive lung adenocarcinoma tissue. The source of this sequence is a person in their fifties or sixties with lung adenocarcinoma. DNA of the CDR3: TGTGCCAGCAGCCAGGGACTAGTCAACACCGGGGAGCTGTTTTTT. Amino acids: CASSQGLVNTGELFF.